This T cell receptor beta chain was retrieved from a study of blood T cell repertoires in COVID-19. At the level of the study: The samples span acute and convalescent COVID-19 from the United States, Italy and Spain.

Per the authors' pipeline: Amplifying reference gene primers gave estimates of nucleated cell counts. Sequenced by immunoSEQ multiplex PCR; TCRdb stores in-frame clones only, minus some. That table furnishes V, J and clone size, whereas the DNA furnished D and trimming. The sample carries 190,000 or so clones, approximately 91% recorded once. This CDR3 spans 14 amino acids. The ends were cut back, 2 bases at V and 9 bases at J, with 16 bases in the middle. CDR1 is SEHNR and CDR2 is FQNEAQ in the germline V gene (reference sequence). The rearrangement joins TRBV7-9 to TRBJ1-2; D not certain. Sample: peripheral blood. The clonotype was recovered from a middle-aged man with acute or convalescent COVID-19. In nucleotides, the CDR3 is TGTGCCAGCAGCTTACCGGGCGGGCCGGTCAGCTACACCTTC. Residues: CASSLPGGPVSYTF. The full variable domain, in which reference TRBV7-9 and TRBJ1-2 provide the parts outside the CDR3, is DTGVSQNPRHKITKRGQNVTFRCDPISEHNRLYWYRQTLGQGPEFLTYFQNEAQLEKSRLLSDRFSAERPKGSFSTLEIQRTEQGDSAMYLCASSLPGGPVSYTFGSGTRLTVV.